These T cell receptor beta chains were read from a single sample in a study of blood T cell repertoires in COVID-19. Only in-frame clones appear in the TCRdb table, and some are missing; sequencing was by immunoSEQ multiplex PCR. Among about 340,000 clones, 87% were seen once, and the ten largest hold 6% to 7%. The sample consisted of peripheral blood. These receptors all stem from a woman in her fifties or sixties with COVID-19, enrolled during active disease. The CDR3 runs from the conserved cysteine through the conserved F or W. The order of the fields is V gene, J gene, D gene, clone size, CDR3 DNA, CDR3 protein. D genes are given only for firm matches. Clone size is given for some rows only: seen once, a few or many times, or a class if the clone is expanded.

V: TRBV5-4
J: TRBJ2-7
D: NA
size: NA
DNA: TGTGCCAGCAGTCAAGACTCCTCCTACGAGCAGTACTTC
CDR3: CASSQDSSYEQYF

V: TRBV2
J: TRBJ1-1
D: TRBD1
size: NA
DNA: TGTGCCAGCATGGCAGGGGGAATGAACACTGAAGCTTTCTTT
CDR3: CASMAGGMNTEAFF

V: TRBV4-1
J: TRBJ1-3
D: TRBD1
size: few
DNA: TGCGCCAGCAGCCAAGTTGCGACAGGGGCTGGAAACACCATATATTTT
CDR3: CASSQVATGAGNTIYF

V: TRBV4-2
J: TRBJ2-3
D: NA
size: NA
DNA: TGTGCCAGCAGCCAAGAATTAGGGGGAGCTTGGACGCAGTATTTT
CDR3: CASSQELGGAWTQYF

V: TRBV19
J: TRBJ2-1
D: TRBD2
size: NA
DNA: TGTGCCAGTAGTCCCCAACGACTAGCGGGAGAGTCGGGGAATGAGCAGTTCTTC
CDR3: CASSPQRLAGESGNEQFF

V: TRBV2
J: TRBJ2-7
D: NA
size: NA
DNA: TGTGCCAGCAGTGAAGCGCGACGGTGGGACAACTACGAGCAGTACTTC
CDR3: CASSEARRWDNYEQYF

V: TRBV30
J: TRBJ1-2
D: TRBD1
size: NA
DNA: TGTGCCTGGACCGCGGACAGGGGGTCCTCCCTCGATGGCTACACCTTC
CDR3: CAWTADRGSSLDGYTF

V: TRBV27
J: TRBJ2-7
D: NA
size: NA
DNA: TGTGCCAGCAGTTTTGCGTTTGGGCAGGGGTTCTACGAGCAGTACTTC
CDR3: CASSFAFGQGFYEQYF

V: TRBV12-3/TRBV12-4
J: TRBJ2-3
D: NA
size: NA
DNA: TGTGCCAGCAGTCTTACAGGGAAAGATACGCAGTATTTT
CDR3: CASSLTGKDTQYF

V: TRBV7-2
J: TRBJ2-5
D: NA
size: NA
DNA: TGTGCCAGCAGCTTAATCATCCAAGAGACCCAGTACTTC
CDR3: CASSLIIQETQYF

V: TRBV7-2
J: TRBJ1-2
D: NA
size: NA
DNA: TGTGCCAGCACCTTCTGGGACTCTCCTCGGGGTGGCTACACCTTC
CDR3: CASTFWDSPRGGYTF

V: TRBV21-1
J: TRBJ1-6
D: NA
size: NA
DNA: TGTGCCAGCCAGTGGGACAGGGGGAACTCCTATAATTCACCCCTCCACTTT
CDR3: CASQWDRGNSYNSPLHF

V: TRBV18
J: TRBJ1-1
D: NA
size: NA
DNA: TGTGCCAGCTCACCGGGGGGGCAAAGTACTGAAGCTTTCTTT
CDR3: CASSPGGQSTEAFF

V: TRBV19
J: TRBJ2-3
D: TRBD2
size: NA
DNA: TGTGCCAGTAGTGTCCGAGCGGGGATCACAGATACGCAGTATTTT
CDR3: CASSVRAGITDTQYF

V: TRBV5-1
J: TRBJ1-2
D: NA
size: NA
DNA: TGCGCCAGCAGCTTGGAGGTGCAGGGTCCCTATGGCTACACCTTC
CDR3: CASSLEVQGPYGYTF

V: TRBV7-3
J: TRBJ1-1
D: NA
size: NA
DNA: TGTGCCAGCAGCCCGGGGGGGTTGAACACTGAAGCTTTCTTT
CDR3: CASSPGGLNTEAFF

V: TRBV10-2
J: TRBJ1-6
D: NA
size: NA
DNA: TGCGCCAGCAGTGATACAGATAATTCACCCCTCCACTTT
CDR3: CASSDTDNSPLHF

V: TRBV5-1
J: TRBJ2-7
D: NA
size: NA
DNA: TGCGCCAGTAGTGAGGACAGGACTATCTACGAGCAGTACTTC
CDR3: CASSEDRTIYEQYF

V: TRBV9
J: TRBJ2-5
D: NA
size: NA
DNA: TGTGCCAGCACCCTAGGTAGGGGTGGGTCTTTTGAGACCCAGTACTTC
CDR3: CASTLGRGGSFETQYF

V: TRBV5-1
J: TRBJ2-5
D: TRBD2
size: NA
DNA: TGCGCCAGCAGTAGCGGGGATTTTTTAGGGGCCCAGTACTTC
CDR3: CASSSGDFLGAQYF

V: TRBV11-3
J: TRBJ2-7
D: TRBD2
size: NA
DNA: TGTGCCAGCAGCTCCCGGGGGGGCGAGCAGTACTTC
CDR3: CASSSRGGEQYF

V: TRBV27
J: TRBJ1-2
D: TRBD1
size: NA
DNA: TGTGCCAGCAGTTCCCGGGACAGGCCGATCTATGGCTACACCTTC
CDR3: CASSSRDRPIYGYTF

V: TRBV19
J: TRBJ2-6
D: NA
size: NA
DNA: TGTGCCAGTAGTACTATCCAGGGCCTGAGCTCTGGGGCCAACGTCCTGACTTTC
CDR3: CASSTIQGLSSGANVLTF

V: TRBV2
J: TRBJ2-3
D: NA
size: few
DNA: TGTGCCAGCAGTGAAGCGCTGGGTTCTAGTCGCACAGATACGCAGTATTTT
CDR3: CASSEALGSSRTDTQYF

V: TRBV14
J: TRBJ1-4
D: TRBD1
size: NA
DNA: TGTGCCAGCAGCCCAAGACAGGGTATCCCCGAAAAACTGTTTTTT
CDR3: CASSPRQGIPEKLFF

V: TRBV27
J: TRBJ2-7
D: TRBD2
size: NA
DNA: TGTGCCAGCAGTCCGGGGGGGACCTACGAGCAGTACTTC
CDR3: CASSPGGTYEQYF

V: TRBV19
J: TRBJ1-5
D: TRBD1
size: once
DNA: TGTGCCAGTAGTAGCGGACAGGGTGGCAATCAGCCCCAGCATTTT
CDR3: CASSSGQGGNQPQHF

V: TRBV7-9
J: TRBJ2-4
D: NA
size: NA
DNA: TGTGCCAGCAGCTGGGACACCCAAAACATTCAGTACTTC
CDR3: CASSWDTQNIQYF

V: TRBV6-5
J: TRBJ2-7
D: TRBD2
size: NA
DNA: TGTGCCAGCAGACTGACGGGAGGGAACGAGCAGTACTTC
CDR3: CASRLTGGNEQYF